These T cell receptor beta chains were read from a single sample in a study of blood T cell repertoires in COVID-19. Only in-frame clones appear in the TCRdb table, and some are missing; sequencing was by immunoSEQ multiplex PCR. The sample lists some 260,000 clones; roughly 88% were seen once. Material: peripheral blood. The receptors here all came from an elderly man with acute or convalescent COVID-19. Each CDR3 is given with its conserved first and last residue.

v_call cdr3_aa
TRBV14 CASSLWDRGEQYF
TRBV6-1 CASSERQGSYNEQFF
TRBV5-1 CASSPGSPGGYTF
TRBV4-1 CASSSAVEAPPYEQYF
TRBV5-4 CASSLPGTPFYGYTF
TRBV29-1 CSVGGGRSASGETQYF
TRBV11-3 CASSLDTGGPETQYF
TRBV6-5 CASSYSILRNQPQHF
TRBV28 CASSLRDRGYEQYF
TRBV12-3/TRBV12-4 CASSSATGYEQYF
TRBV20-1 CSASSGNRGPRWYGYTF
TRBV15 CATSRDRASGRIGNEQFF
TRBV7-2 CASSPLTSAPRTETQYF
TRBV12-5 CASVDRRNGPNEKLFF
TRBV6-6 CASSTSGGNTEAFF
TRBV10-3 CAISESSSGSIGELFF
TRBV11-3 CASSTGTGPGNTIYF
TRBV11-2 CASSNRQGRGETQYF
TRBV10-3 CAAATGTPYEQYF
TRBV5-1 CASSYDGSYRYTF
TRBV27 CASRLGVAGGPLSYEQYF
TRBV6-2/TRBV6-3 CASSWPQGGVDTGELFF
TRBV3-1/TRBV3-2 CASSQATGGSGNTIYF
TRBV19 CASSRGSSTGELFF
TRBV12-5 CASGRQGYEAFF
TRBV28 CASSSAAPSGRGNEQFF
TRBV2 CASSLTDTQYF
TRBV28 CASSLRGTGRYGYTF
TRBV5-1 CASSPGQFNEKLFF
TRBV19 CASSSEGTLYEQYF
TRBV5-1 CASSRDSPGVMNTEAFF
TRBV6-1 CASSQAFGTSGGMDTQYF
TRBV19 CASSNSGLRADTQYF
TRBV10-3 CAISEARAPYEQYF
TRBV18 CASSPEGQGHNSPLHF
TRBV5-5 CASSPPGQAKRNTIYF
TRBV9 CASSVGQGGTEAFF